One and the same sample provided the 3 T cell receptor beta chains below, sequenced in a study of blood T cell repertoires in COVID-19. Only in-frame clones appear in the TCRdb table, and some are missing; sequencing was by immunoSEQ multiplex PCR. The data show 95,000 to 150,000 clones, with less than 75% seen just once and 0.86% held by the top ten. The sequencing sample was made of peripheral blood. The origin of the receptors is a human donor with acute or convalescent COVID-19. The donor label of this sample is uncertain.

This chain joins TRBV5-8 and TRBJ2-7; TRBD1 matches at 9 bases. J lost 7 bases, V lost 0 bases, and 5 bases had no gene match. Germline-derived CDR1 and CDR2 are SGHTS and YDEGEE. This CDR3 has 14 residues. Here the CDR3 reads CASSLDRGLGEQYV. DNA of the CDR3: TGTGCCAGCAGCTTGGACAGGGGGCTAGGGGAGCAGTACGTC.

This clone occurred a few times. The V call is TRBV11-2, the J call TRBJ1-1; 7 bases are a match to TRBD1. The V gene end was trimmed by 5 bases and the J gene end by 1 base; junction bases not matched to a gene: 4. The CDR3 sequence is 14 residues long. CDR1 is SGHAT and CDR2 is FQNNGV in the germline V gene. CDR3 sequence (DNA): TGTGCCAGCAGCCTCCCAGGGGGGAACACTGAAGCTTTCTTT. It translates to CASSLPGGNTEAFF.

The V gene is TRBV2, the J gene TRBJ2-5; 8 positions match TRBD2. The ends lost 3 bases at V and 2 bases at J; junction bases unmatched: 5. Germline assignment: CDR1 SNHLY and CDR2 FYNNEI. The CDR3 covers 15 residues. CDR3 region: CASSDVGGVQETQYF. The CDR3 DNA reads as TGTGCCAGCAGTGACGTCGGGGGGGTTCAAGAGACCCAGTACTTC.